Listed here are 28 T cell receptor beta chains from one sample, sequenced in a study of shared T cell receptors in the human thymus. Sequencing was performed with immunoSEQ multiplex PCR; in TCRdb, only in-frame clones are kept and a portion is missing. The table has about 660,000 clones, around 87% seen once. These same records also appear under a second study, on human thymus T cells.

The source material was thymocytes. These receptors originate from a boy younger than two with a congenital heart defect.

In regard to this clone: One junction end does not reproduce the germline sequence, and a read error may be involved. Other nucleotide sequences from this sample produce the same CDR3. This chain links TRBV28 with TRBJ1-6, with TRBD1 matching 7 bases. CDR3 length equals 16 residues. Germline loops: CDR1 MDHEN, CDR2 SYDVKM. The CDR3 DNA reads as TGTGCCAGCAGTTTTCGGGGCAGGGGGAAGAATTCCCCCCTCCACTTT. Its translation: CASSFRGRGKNSPLHF.

The chain is built from TRBV4-3 and TRBJ1-6, with TRBD1 identical over 8 bases. The germline V gene has CDR1 LGHNA and CDR2 YSLEER. This CDR3 is built from 16 residues. J lost 10 bases, V lost 0 bases, and 8 bases had no gene match. This CDR3 reads CASSQDVRDRLSPLHF. The CDR3 nucleotides are TGCGCCAGCAGCCAAGATGTCCGGGACAGGCTGTCACCCCTCCACTTT.

As regards this clone: The germline gene is not matched at one end of the junction; a read error may be the cause. Additional DNA sequences in this sample encode the identical CDR3. V gene TRBV6-5 combines with J gene TRBJ1-6, with TRBD1 as a possible D gene (5 bases). Germline values: CDR1 MNHEY, CDR2 SVGAGI. This CDR3 is built from 13 residues. CDR3 DNA: TGTGCCAGCACTCAGGGAGGGAATTCCCCCCTCCACTTT. Its protein product is CASTQGGNSPLHF.

The CDR3 DNA reads as TGTGCCAGCAGCTTAGACGGAGGCCCAGATCGCCTTTATACGCAGTATTTT. It specifies CASSLDGGPDRLYTQYF. The rearrangement links TRBV7-6 to TRBJ2-3; D perhaps matches TRBD2 (5 bases). CDR3 length: 17 residues. Trimming removed 1 base from V and 7 bases from J, with 21 bases in between. The germline gives CDR1 SGHVS, CDR2 FNYEAQ.

The rearrangement links TRBV28 to TRBJ1-4; 7 nucleotides agree with TRBD1. The V and J ends lost 6 bases and 4 bases, in that order; junction bases with no gene match: 8. Germline V gene lookup returns CDR1 MDHEN and CDR2 SYDVKM. The CDR3 has 15 amino acids. The CDR3 is CASRRTGAINEKLFF. DNA of the CDR3: TGTGCCAGCAGGCGAACAGGGGCTATTAATGAAAAACTGTTTTTT.

The sample holds a few counts of this clone. The gene calls are TRBV19 and TRBJ2-7, with D possibly being TRBD1 (5 bases). Trimming took off 3 bases at V and 1 base at J, with 13 bases between the two ends. The CDR3 loop spans 15 amino acids. Germline V gives CDR1 LNHDA, CDR2 SQIVND (reference sequence). The CDR3 nucleotides read TGTGCCAGTAGTATTGTGAAGGACACGTCCTACGAGCAGTACTTC. Translated, it gives CASSIVKDTSYEQYF.

In this sample, this clone turned up a few times. The chain combines TRBV7-8 with TRBJ1-5, with 7 bases lining up with TRBD1. Trimming cost V 1 base and J 0 bases; bases outside gene matches: 12. The CDR3 loop spans 19 amino acids. The germline CDR1 and CDR2 sequences are SGHVS and FQNEAQ. CDR3 region: CASSLEGGRQRYSNQPQHF. In DNA form, the CDR3 reads TGTGCCAGCAGCTTAGAAGGGGGCAGACAGAGATATAGCAATCAGCCCCAGCATTTT.

The CDR3 nucleotides are TGTGCCAGCAGTTTAGGAGGGGAGAATTCACCCCTCCACTTT. This gives the protein CASSLGGENSPLHF. V usage is TRBV27 and J usage is TRBJ1-6; maybe TRBD1 (5 bases). There are 14 residues in the CDR3. V lost 2 bases and J lost 7, with 9 bases in between. Germline V lookup: CDR1 MNHEY, CDR2 SMNVEV (reference sequence).

V is TRBV29-1 and J is TRBJ2-7, with D uncertain. The germline CDR1 and CDR2 sequences are SQVTM and ANQGSEA. V lost 4 bases and J lost 7, with 14 bases in between. The CDR3 is 12 amino acids. The chain's CDR3 is CSVGSGYWEQYF. CDR3 sequence (DNA): TGCAGCGTTGGTTCAGGTTACTGGGAGCAGTACTTC.

In its sample, this clone was seen once. The rearrangement links TRBV5-5 to TRBJ2-1, with D tentatively TRBD1 (5 bases). This CDR3 is built from 13 residues. Trimming took 1 base from V and 8 from J, leaving 10 bases between them. Germline-derived CDR1 and CDR2 are SGHKS and YYEKEE (reference sequence). The DNA of the CDR3 is TGTGCCAGCAGCTTGCAGGGAAGTTATGAGCAGTTCTTC. It yields the protein CASSLQGSYEQFF.

This chain joins TRBV7-2 and TRBJ1-1; tentatively, D is TRBD1 (5 bases). Per the germline V gene, CDR1 is SGHTA and CDR2 is FQGNSA. Trimming removed 0 bases from V and 4 bases from J, with 6 bases in between. The CDR3 has 13 residues. The DNA of the CDR3 is TGTGCCAGCAGCTTAGCGACAGCCACTGAAGCTTTCTTT. Translated: CASSLATATEAFF.

The chain combines TRBV27 with TRBJ2-7; TRBD2 aligns across 9 bases. Trimming took 4 bases from V and 7 from J; bases not matched to a gene: 11. The germline CDR1 and CDR2 sequences are MNHEY and SMNVEV (reference sequence). The CDR3 is made up of 15 amino acids. The CDR3 protein is CASSSTGSGRKEQYF. The CDR3 DNA is TGTGCCAGCAGTTCCACGGGTAGCGGGAGAAAAGAGCAGTACTTC.

The V call is TRBV6-1, the J call TRBJ2-1, with 7 bases matching TRBD2. Germline CDR1 and CDR2: MNHNS and SASEGT. J lost 4 bases, V lost 3 bases, and 9 bases had no gene match. This CDR3 contains 16 residues. The CDR3 sequence: CASSDSPAGVYNEQFF. CDR3 nucleotide sequence: TGTGCCAGCAGTGATTCGCCTGCGGGGGTTTACAATGAGCAGTTCTTC.

The rearrangement links TRBV7-6 to TRBJ2-6; 7 bases are shared with TRBD1. The CDR3 loop spans 21 amino acids. The V segment lost 5 bases and the J segment 0 bases; nucleotides outside the gene matches: 19. Germline CDR1 and CDR2: SGHVS and FNYEAQ. The CDR3 nucleotides are TGTGCCAGCAGCCCTTGGGTGGGACAGCAACTCCGTATCTCTGGGGCCAACGTCCTGACTTTC. This sequence encodes CASSPWVGQQLRISGANVLTF.

This clone was recorded only once. The J gene is TRBJ1-1, the V gene TRBV6-1; D remains unclear. Germline-derived CDR1 and CDR2 are MNHNS and SASEGT. The CDR3 covers 17 residues. Trimming shortened V by 0 bases and J by 0 bases, and 14 bases separated the two germline ends. The chain's CDR3 is CASSEALPRALNTEAFF. The DNA of the CDR3 is TGTGCCAGCAGTGAAGCGCTTCCCCGAGCCTTGAACACTGAAGCTTTCTTT.

This chain connects TRBV7-2 to TRBJ1-4, with D perhaps TRBD1 (5 bases). V was pared by 5 bases and J by 3 bases, with 16 bases between. The germline gives CDR1 SGHTA, CDR2 FQGNSA. The CDR3 is 16 amino acids. Here the CDR3 reads CASSTARVPANEKLFF. Written as DNA, the CDR3 is TGTGCCAGCAGCACGGCCAGGGTCCCAGCTAATGAAAAACTGTTTTTT.

The rearrangement uses TRBV19 and TRBJ1-5; 8 nucleotides align to TRBD1. In germline, CDR1 is LNHDA, CDR2 SQIVND (reference sequence). The CDR3 has 16 amino acids. V was pared by 5 bases and J by 0 bases, with 6 bases of the junction left unmatched. The CDR3 nucleotides read TGTGCCAGTAGTGACCGCGACAGGGGTAGCAATCAGCCCCAGCATTTT. This gives the protein CASSDRDRGSNQPQHF.

J is TRBJ2-1 and V is TRBV5-4; D might be TRBD2 (6 bases). Between the trimmed V and J ends, which lost 0 bases and 9 bases, there was a span of 19 bases. The CDR3 sequence is 16 residues long. Germline CDR1 and CDR2: SGHNT and YYREEE (reference sequence). This CDR3 is CASSLGGDSILGEQFF. The CDR3 DNA follows: TGTGCCAGCAGCTTGGGGGGGGACTCCATTTTGGGTGAGCAGTTCTTC.

The chain joins TRBV12-5 to TRBJ1-5, with D uncertain. This CDR3 spans 12 amino acids. Germline loops: CDR1 LGHNT, CDR2 FRNRAP. Trimming stripped 10 bases from V and 5 bases from J, with 12 bases between. DNA of the CDR3: TGTGCTACCTCCGGGGAAGATCAGCCCCAGCATTTT. As protein: CATSGEDQPQHF.

The chain carries TRBV4-3 and TRBJ2-1, with 11 positions matching TRBD1. J gave up 5 bases and V 4 bases, and 16 bases lay outside the gene matches. Germline CDR1 and CDR2: LGHNA and YSLEER. This CDR3 spans 19 amino acids. CDR3 sequence reads: CASSPVGQGGIGANNEQFF. The CDR3 DNA sequence: TGCGCCAGCAGCCCCGTGGGACAGGGGGGGATCGGGGCGAACAATGAGCAGTTCTTC.

V is TRBV14 and J is TRBJ2-5, with D hard to call. The germline V gene encodes CDR1 SGHDN and CDR2 FVKESK. Deletions cut 0 bases from V and 5 bases from J, with 10 bases between. The CDR3 sequence is 14 residues long. This CDR3 is CASSQDSAAETQYF. CDR3 bases: TGTGCCAGCAGCCAAGATTCGGCAGCGGAGACCCAGTACTTC.

This chain joins TRBV7-9 and TRBJ2-1; D perhaps matches TRBD1 (5 bases). CDR1 and CDR2 (germline): SEHNR, FQNEAQ (reference sequence). The CDR3 has 12 residues. V was shortened by 0 bases and J by 13 bases, with 10 bases between the two germline ends. The CDR3 region is CASSLAQEGQFF. CDR3 DNA sequence: TGTGCCAGCAGCTTAGCACAGGAAGGTCAGTTCTTC. Drawing the rest from reference TRBV7-9 and TRBJ2-1, the complete variable domain is DTGVSQNPRHKITKRGQNVTFRCDPISEHNRLYWYRQTLGQGPEFLTYFQNEAQLEKSRLLSDRFSAERPKGSFSTLEIQRTEQGDSAMYLCASSLAQEGQFFGPGTRLTVL.

V is TRBV4-1 and J is TRBJ1-5; possible D gene TRBD1, 5 bases. Germline values: CDR1 MGHRA, CDR2 YSYEKL. V was shortened by 0 bases and J by 7 bases, with 13 bases between the two germline ends. CDR3 size: 15 residues. The chain's CDR3 is CASSQDRQGEQPQHF. In DNA form, the CDR3 reads TGCGCCAGCAGCCAAGATAGGCAGGGCGAGCAGCCCCAGCATTTT.

This rearrangement joins TRBV4-3 to TRBJ2-7, with D maybe TRBD1 (6 bases). This CDR3 has 15 amino acids. Trimming pared 6 bases from V and 1 base from J, leaving 16 bases between. Germline V lookup: CDR1 LGHNA, CDR2 YSLEER. The CDR3 sequence: CASRDNRDTSYEQYF. The CDR3 nucleotides read TGCGCCAGCAGGGACAACCGGGACACATCCTACGAGCAGTACTTC.

In DNA, the CDR3 is TGTGCCAGCAGTGTGGTATGGCGGGAGAGCACAGATACGCAGTATTTT. Translated: CASSVVWRESTDTQYF. The chain has TRBV6-1 and TRBJ2-3; TRBD2 agrees at 7 bases. The CDR3 covers 16 residues. Unmatched junction bases numbered 7, after V lost 4 bases and J lost 0 bases. Germline values: CDR1 MNHNS, CDR2 SASEGT.

The chain has TRBV5-1 and TRBJ2-1; 8 bases map to TRBD2. CDR3 length equals 16 residues. The V gene's germline CDR1 is SGHRS and CDR2 YFSETQ. The ends lost 4 bases at V and 7 bases at J; junction bases unmatched: 13. CDR3 loop: CASSPRAGGRRNEQFF. In DNA form, the CDR3 reads TGCGCCAGCAGCCCGAGGGCGGGGGGCCGTCGTAATGAGCAGTTCTTC.

V and J are TRBV7-4 and TRBJ1-6; weak D call: TRBD1 (6 bases). The CDR3 extends over 15 amino acids. V lost 5 bases, J lost 9 bases, and 17 bases lay in between. Germline loops: CDR1 SGHVT, CDR2 SQSDAQ. The CDR3 loop reads CASSPRRGAVSPLHF. DNA for the CDR3: TGTGCCAGCAGCCCCCGGCGGGGGGCGGTTTCACCCCTCCACTTT.

The chain employs TRBV4-2 and TRBJ1-2; D unresolved. Germline loops: CDR1 LGHNA, CDR2 YNFKEQ. This CDR3 spans 18 amino acids. V lost 2 bases and J lost 4, with 23 bases in between. CDR3 residues: CASSQTYFEGQWAYGYTF. CDR3 DNA: TGTGCCAGCAGCCAAACCTACTTTGAGGGCCAGTGGGCCTATGGCTACACCTTC.